Following are 12 T cell receptor beta chains from one sample sequenced in a study of identical twins. A single record per CDR3 protein comes from TCRdb applying MiXCR to the 5' RACE reads. The sample lists approximately 1.8 million distinct CDR3 sequences, less than 35% occurring once. The sample was cord blood. All receptors derive from a newborn girl in good health.

This clonotype appeared a few times. The chain employs TRBV20-1 and TRBJ2-1, with D perhaps TRBD1 or TRBD2 (5 bases each). V lost 4 bases and J 9 bases, leaving 13 bases between the germline ends. CDR1 DFQATT and CDR2 SNEGSKA come from the germline V gene (reference sequence). CDR3 length equals 12 residues. This chain's CDR3 is CSANGDLGEQFF. CDR3 in DNA: TGCAGTGCTAACGGGGACCTCGGTGAGCAGTTCTTC.

This clonotype was found a few times. The chain combines TRBV20-1 with TRBJ1-2, with TRBD1 identical over 7 bases. J gave up 3 bases and V 1 base, and 2 bases lay outside the gene matches. The CDR3 covers 13 residues. Germline loops: CDR1 DFQATT, CDR2 SNEGSKA (reference sequence). The CDR3 protein is CSARARGDYGYTF. DNA of the CDR3: TGCAGTGCTAGAGCCAGGGGGGACTATGGCTACACCTTC.

The chain is built from TRBV13 and TRBJ1-2, with TRBD1 matching over 10 bases. The trim removed 5 bases at V and 4 bases at J, leaving 4 bases unmatched. This CDR3 is 14 amino acids long. The germline CDR1 and CDR2 sequences are PRHDT and FYEKMQ (reference sequence). The chain's CDR3 is CASSTRDRGYGYTF. The CDR3, as DNA: TGTGCCAGCAGCACCCGGGACAGGGGCTATGGCTACACCTTC. Full variable domain (outside the CDR3, taken from reference TRBV13 and TRBJ1-2): AAGVIQSPRHLIKEKRETATLKCYPIPRHDTVYWYQQGPGQDPQFLISFYEKMQSDKGSIPDRFSAQQFSDYHSELNMSSLELGDSALYFCASSTRDRGYGYTFGSGTRLTVV.

Points on this clonotype: The junction shows a germline mismatch at one end, possibly a read error. This chain joins TRBV19 and TRBJ1-5, with D perhaps TRBD1 (6 bases). The CDR3 is 14 amino acids. In germline, CDR1 is LNHDA, CDR2 SQIVND (reference sequence). CDR3 residues: CASGIRGQNQPQHF. The CDR3 DNA reads as TGTGCCAGTGGTATCAGGGGTCAGAATCAGCCCCAGCATTTT.

CDR3 nucleotide sequence: TGTGCCTGGAGCGCCTCCGGATTTGGCTACACCTTC. Its protein product is CAWSASGFGYTF. The chain has TRBV30 and TRBJ1-2; no firm D call. Trimming removed 3 bases from V and 7 bases from J, with 12 bases in between. The CDR3 length is 12 residues. Germline CDR1 GTSNPN, CDR2 SVGIG (reference sequence).

This clonotype was seen many times. The rearrangement joins TRBV6-6 to TRBJ1-2, with D maybe TRBD1 (5 bases). This CDR3 region has 12 residues. CDR1 is MNHNY, CDR2 SVGAGI, per germline (reference sequence). V shed 4 bases and J shed 4 bases, with 7 bases lying between them. In DNA form, the CDR3 reads TGTGCCAGCAGTTCGACAGCCTATGGCTACACCTTC. Translated: CASSSTAYGYTF.

This chain joins TRBV18 and TRBJ1-2; 8 bases line up with TRBD1. The CDR3 sequence is 14 residues long. Per the germline V gene, CDR1 is KGHSH and CDR2 is LQKENI. V lost 1 base to trimming and J lost 9 bases; unmatched junction nucleotides: 7. CDR3 sequence reads: CASSPQPGQGRYTF. As DNA, the CDR3 is TGTGCCAGCTCACCACAACCTGGACAGGGTCGCTACACCTTC.

The chain recombines TRBV15 with TRBJ1-5; no firm D call. Per germline, CDR1 LNHNV and CDR2 YYDKDF (reference sequence). V was cut by 3 bases and J by 2 bases, with 11 bases left in between. This CDR3 is 15 amino acids long. The CDR3: CATSSGLGGNQPQHF. The CDR3 bases are TGTGCCACCAGCAGCGGACTTGGTGGCAATCAGCCCCAGCATTTT.

The J gene is TRBJ2-7, the V gene TRBV21-1; the table gives TRBD1 as D, unverified against the DNA. TRBV21-1 is a listed pseudogene. CDR3 length: 14 amino acids. The CDR3: CASTSGTATYEQYF. CDR3 bases: TGTGCCAGCACCTCCGGGACAGCCACCTACGAGCAGTACTTC.

This rearrangement joins TRBV12-3 or TRBV12-4 to TRBJ2-1, with D tentatively TRBD1 or TRBD2 (5 bases each). CDR3 length: 15 amino acids. V was pared by 7 bases and J by 2 bases, with 15 bases between. CDR3 DNA sequence: TGTGCCAGCACCCTCCTATCGGGGCCCTACAATGAGCAGTTCTTC. Translation: CASTLLSGPYNEQFF.

This clonotype was counted ten times or more. The chain employs TRBV29-1 and TRBJ2-7; tentatively, D is TRBD1 or TRBD2 (5 bases each). Germline V gives CDR1 SQVTM, CDR2 ANQGSEA. V lost 7 bases to trimming and J lost 2 bases, with 15 bases between them. The CDR3 contains 13 residues. This CDR3 is CSATRDPAYEQYF. CDR3 DNA: TGCAGCGCTACTCGGGACCCAGCCTACGAGCAGTACTTC.

The V and J genes are TRBV4-1 and TRBJ1-6; TRBD1 matches at 8 bases. Germline V CDR1 and CDR2: MGHRA, YSYEKL. CDR3 length equals 15 residues. J lost 9 bases, V lost 0 bases, and 4 bases had no gene match. In DNA, the CDR3 is TGCGCCAGCAGCCAAGATGTGGACAGGGTTTCACCCCTCCACTTT. Amino acid sequence: CASSQDVDRVSPLHF.